One and the same sample provided the 26 T cell receptor beta chains below, sequenced in a study of spatial heterogeneity in lung cancer. Time point noted: sample taken at primary tumor resection. Whole RNA came from tumor, nontumor lung or frozen PBMC and was sequenced without being sorted. TCRdb independently ran MiXCR on the 5' RACE reads; one entry per CDR3 protein. The sample includes about 50,000 distinct CDR3 sequences, about 7.6% of them seen just once. The source material was PBMCs, sampled at surgery. The receptor set was obtained from a female donor with early-stage non-small cell lung cancer.

The V gene is TRBV11-1, the J gene TRBJ2-2; unclear D gene. Between the trimmed V and J ends, which lost 1 base and 4 bases, there was a span of 7 bases. Germline-derived CDR1 and CDR2 are SGHAT and FQDESV (reference sequence). The CDR3 consists of 14 residues. CDR3 amino acids: CASSLGTRTGELFF. The CDR3 DNA is TGTGCCAGCAGCTTAGGAACTCGCACCGGGGAGCTGTTTTTT.

The chain's CDR3 is CASSQEGRRHEKLFF. Written as DNA, the CDR3 is TGCGCCAGCAGCCAAGAGGGCAGACGCCATGAAAAACTGTTTTTT. This chain joins TRBV4-3 and TRBJ1-4; D remains ambiguous. Per germline, CDR1 LGHNA and CDR2 YSLEER. The CDR3 is made up of 15 amino acids. V shed 0 bases and J shed 6 bases, with 11 bases lying between them.

The chain uses TRBV5-5 and TRBJ2-1; D is unclear. CDR3 length: 14 residues. V lost 0 bases and J 5 bases, leaving 9 bases between the germline ends. Per the germline V gene, CDR1 is SGHKS and CDR2 is YYEKEE (reference sequence). CDR3 sequence: CASSLVVENNEQFF. The CDR3 DNA sequence: TGTGCCAGCAGCTTGGTAGTCGAGAACAATGAGCAGTTCTTC.

V gene TRBV3-1 combines with J gene TRBJ1-5, with unresolved D. From germline, CDR1 is LGHDT and CDR2 YNNKEL (reference sequence). The CDR3 has 15 residues. V lost 3 bases and J 0 bases, leaving 9 bases between the germline ends. For the CDR3, the DNA is TGTGCCAGCAGCCAGGGCAGGACTAGCAATCAGCCCCAGCATTTT. Its protein product is CASSQGRTSNQPQHF.

This clonotype was seen a single time. A read error may be the cause here, since a much bigger clone is one base away. The chain links TRBV20-1 to TRBJ2-1; D ambiguous. The CDR3 is made up of 11 amino acids. From germline, CDR1 is DFQATT and CDR2 SNEGSKA (reference sequence). The CDR3 is CGAVRTNEQFF. Here the CDR3 DNA reads TGCGGTGCCGTCAGGACCAATGAGCAGTTCTTC.

Here the CDR3 DNA reads TGCAGTGCTGGCCCCCCGAGTAGCGGGGGAACCTACGAGCAGTACTTC. Protein sequence: CSAGPPSSGGTYEQYF. V is TRBV20-1 and J is TRBJ2-7, with 9 nucleotides matching TRBD2. Germline lookup yields CDR1 DFQATT and CDR2 SNEGSKA (reference sequence). The CDR3 runs to 16 residues. V lost 5 bases and J lost 2; bases outside the gene matches: 13.

This clonotype was recorded at least ten times. The rearrangement joins TRBV7-2 to TRBJ2-1; 7 bases are a match to TRBD1. Germline V gene sequence: CDR1 SGHTA, CDR2 FQGNSA. This CDR3 comprises 14 residues. Losses at the gene ends were 3 bases for V and 8 bases for J; bases not matched to a gene: 7. The CDR3 is CASSFYRGVDEQFF. The CDR3 DNA follows: TGTGCCAGCAGCTTCTACAGGGGAGTCGATGAGCAGTTCTTC.

The V and J genes are TRBV28 and TRBJ2-7; 9 bases fit TRBD1. The ends lost 8 bases at V and 7 bases at J; junction bases unmatched: 6. Germline-derived CDR1 and CDR2 are MDHEN and SYDVKM. This CDR3 contains 12 residues. CDR3 coding DNA: TGTGCCAGCCGGACAGGGGTAAGGGAGCAGTACTTC. This codes for CASRTGVREQYF.

This clonotype appeared a few times. The J gene is TRBJ2-7, the V gene TRBV12-3 or TRBV12-4; 10 bases fit TRBD2. The CDR3 covers 16 residues. V was pared by 6 bases and J by 0 bases, with 8 bases of the junction left unmatched. As DNA, the CDR3 is TGTGCCAGCAGGGGACGACTAGCGGGCCGCTCCTACGAGCAGTACTTC. It translates to CASRGRLAGRSYEQYF.

Many counts were recorded for this clonotype. J is TRBJ1-1 and V is TRBV18; possible D gene TRBD1, 5 bases. The CDR3 loop spans 14 amino acids. The germline V gene has CDR1 KGHSH and CDR2 LQKENI. With 0 bases removed from V and 4 bases from J, the gap between germline ends came to 9 bases. CDR3 residues: CASSPPLGVTEAFF. For the CDR3, the DNA is TGTGCCAGCTCACCACCGTTAGGGGTCACTGAAGCTTTCTTT.

The V gene is TRBV20-1, the J gene TRBJ1-2; 7 nucleotides align to TRBD1. V shed 3 bases, J shed 6 bases, and the junction held 7 bases outside the gene matches. The CDR3 spans 13 residues. From germline, CDR1 is DFQATT and CDR2 SNEGSKA (reference sequence). The CDR3 nucleotides read TGCAGTGCTAGGGGGACAGAAGCTGATGGCTACACCTTC. It translates to CSARGTEADGYTF.

This chain's CDR3 is CSTEDTQYF. CDR3 in DNA: TGCAGCACCGAGGATACGCAGTATTTT. The chain recombines TRBV29-1 with TRBJ2-3; no clear D. The germline CDR1 and CDR2 sequences are SQVTM and ANQGSEA. Trimming took off 8 bases at V and 6 bases at J, with 6 bases between the two ends. This CDR3 spans 9 amino acids.

The gene calls are TRBV6-2 or TRBV6-3 and TRBJ2-5; TRBD1 aligns across 12 bases. The CDR3 sequence is 15 residues long. The germline CDR1 and CDR2 sequences are MNHEY and SVGEGT. The junction had 4 bases not matched to a gene; V was cut back by 4 bases and J by 4 bases. CDR3 amino acids: CASSSGTGGTETQYF. CDR3 coding DNA: TGTGCCAGCAGTTCCGGGACAGGGGGCACAGAGACCCAGTACTTC.

This clonotype was seen repeatedly, ten times or more. This chain links TRBV7-8 with TRBJ2-7; D is possibly TRBD2 (6 bases). This CDR3 contains 14 residues. Looked up from germline, CDR1 is SGHVS and CDR2 is FQNEAQ. Trimming stripped 5 bases from V and 5 bases from J, with 16 bases between. CDR3 sequence (DNA): TGTGCCAGCAGCCCGCGGGACCCGGGTGACGAGCAGTACTTC. This sequence encodes CASSPRDPGDEQYF.

This clonotype has a count of ten or more. The chain couples TRBV20-1 to TRBJ2-3; maybe TRBD2 (6 bases). The CDR3 sequence is 15 residues long. CDR1 and CDR2 from the germline V gene are DFQATT and SNEGSKA (reference sequence). Trimming took off 4 bases at V and 6 bases at J, with 20 bases between the two ends. This chain's CDR3 is CSAIGGAGRADTQYF. The DNA for the CDR3 is TGCAGTGCTATCGGGGGTGCGGGGCGGGCGGATACGCAGTATTTT.

Concerning this clonotype itself: This may be a read error: a much more frequent sequence differs by one nucleotide. J is TRBJ2-3 and V is TRBV16, with 7 bases aligning to TRBD2. In germline, CDR1 is KGHSY, CDR2 FQNENV. The CDR3 is made up of 16 amino acids. The ends lost 1 base at V and 4 bases at J; junction bases unmatched: 8. CDR3 in amino acids: CASSQYVGGTADTQYF. CDR3 sequence (DNA): TGTGCCAGCAGCCAATACGTCGGGGGGACCGCAGATACGCAGTATTTT.

This clonotype was seen repeatedly, ten times or more. The chain combines TRBV5-6 with TRBJ1-5; 9 positions match TRBD1. Germline V gene sequence: CDR1 SGHDT, CDR2 YYEEEE. Trimming took 2 bases from V and 7 from J; bases not matched to a gene: 4. There are 14 residues in the CDR3. CDR3 in DNA: TGTGCCAGCAGCTTAACAGGGGGCATACAGCCCCAGCATTTT. Translating gives CASSLTGGIQPQHF.

The rearrangement links TRBV24-1 to TRBJ2-6; 7 bases match TRBD1. V was clipped by 3 bases and J by 0 bases; unmatched bases: 4. The CDR3 is 17 residues long. In germline, CDR1 is KGHDR, CDR2 SFDVKD. The CDR3 DNA is TGTGCCACCAGTGATGGGGGACAGAGCTCTGGGGCCAACGTCCTGACTTTC. Translated: CATSDGGQSSGANVLTF.

The chain joins TRBV29-1 to TRBJ2-1; TRBD1 agrees at 9 bases. Germline values: CDR1 SQVTM, CDR2 ANQGSEA. This CDR3 is built from 14 residues. V gave up 8 bases and J gave up 2 bases; unmatched junction bases: 7. CDR3 loop: CSINRGRTYNEQFF. The DNA of the CDR3 is TGCAGCATCAACAGGGGGCGGACCTACAATGAGCAGTTCTTC.

This clonotype turned up a few times. The chain employs TRBV5-1 and TRBJ2-5; D not certain. The V gene lost 2 bases and the J gene lost 4 bases, with 9 bases spanning the gap. CDR1 is SGHRS, CDR2 YFSETQ, per germline. The CDR3 is made up of 13 amino acids. In DNA, the CDR3 is TGCGCCAGCAGCTTTGCCGATGGAGAGACCCAGTACTTC. It encodes CASSFADGETQYF.

This chain connects TRBV7-8 to TRBJ1-3; D is uncertain. CDR3 length: 15 residues. Germline assignment: CDR1 SGHVS and CDR2 FQNEAQ. The ends were cut back, 3 bases at V and 4 bases at J, with 13 bases in the middle. CDR3 residues: CASSLERSAGNTIYF. CDR3 sequence (DNA): TGTGCCAGCAGCTTGGAAAGGAGTGCCGGAAACACCATATATTTT. The whole variable domain, remainder taken from reference TRBV7-8 and TRBJ1-3, is GAGVSQSPRYKVAKRGQDVALRCDPISGHVSLFWYQQALGQGPEFLTYFQNEAQLDKSGLPSDRFFAERPEGSVSTLKIQRTQQEDSAVYLCASSLERSAGNTIYFGEGSWLTVV.

This clonotype was detected many times. The chain links TRBV7-9 to TRBJ2-3; 8 nucleotides align to TRBD1. Per the germline V gene, CDR1 is SEHNR and CDR2 is FQNEAQ (reference sequence). The CDR3 runs to 15 residues. J lost 4 bases, V lost 5 bases, and 8 bases had no gene match. Written as DNA, the CDR3 is TGTGCCAGCAGCAGTGACAGGGGAAGGGCAGATACGCAGTATTTT. Protein: CASSSDRGRADTQYF.

In its sample, this clonotype was seen many times. This chain joins TRBV7-9 and TRBJ2-7; TRBD2 is a possible D gene (6 bases). V shed 4 bases and J shed 4 bases, with 17 bases lying between them. CDR3 length equals 15 residues. CDR1 and CDR2 (germline): SEHNR, FQNEAQ (reference sequence). The CDR3 DNA sequence: TGTGCCAGCAGCTGGGGTATTGGACTACCTTACGAGCAGTACTTC. Its protein is CASSWGIGLPYEQYF.

This clonotype was recorded many times. The rearrangement links TRBV20-1 to TRBJ2-7; 9 bases align to TRBD1. Trimming removed 5 bases from V and 6 bases from J; junction bases left unmatched: 8. CDR3 size: 13 residues. CDR1 is DFQATT, CDR2 SNEGSKA, per germline (reference sequence). CDR3 DNA: TGCAGTGCTGACCGGGACAGGGTTTCCGAGCAGTACTTC. This codes for CSADRDRVSEQYF.

This chain joins TRBV2 and TRBJ2-7; TRBD1 agrees at 7 bases. The V gene end was trimmed by 2 bases and the J gene end by 2 bases; junction bases not matched to a gene: 9. Looked up from germline, CDR1 is SNHLY and CDR2 is FYNNEI. This CDR3 spans 16 amino acids. For the CDR3, the DNA is TGTGCCAGCAGTGAACTGTTGACAGGGTCGACCTACGAGCAGTACTTC. Its protein product is CASSELLTGSTYEQYF.

This clonotype was seen at least ten times. The rearrangement uses TRBV7-9 and TRBJ2-2; 7 bases line up with TRBD1. The germline V gene encodes CDR1 SEHNR and CDR2 FQNEAQ (reference sequence). V shed 5 bases, J shed 2 bases, and the junction held 11 bases outside the gene matches. This CDR3 region has 17 residues. This CDR3 reads CASSRLPGQQNTGELFF. In nucleotides, the CDR3 is TGTGCCAGCAGCCGCCTCCCGGGACAGCAAAACACCGGGGAGCTGTTTTTT.